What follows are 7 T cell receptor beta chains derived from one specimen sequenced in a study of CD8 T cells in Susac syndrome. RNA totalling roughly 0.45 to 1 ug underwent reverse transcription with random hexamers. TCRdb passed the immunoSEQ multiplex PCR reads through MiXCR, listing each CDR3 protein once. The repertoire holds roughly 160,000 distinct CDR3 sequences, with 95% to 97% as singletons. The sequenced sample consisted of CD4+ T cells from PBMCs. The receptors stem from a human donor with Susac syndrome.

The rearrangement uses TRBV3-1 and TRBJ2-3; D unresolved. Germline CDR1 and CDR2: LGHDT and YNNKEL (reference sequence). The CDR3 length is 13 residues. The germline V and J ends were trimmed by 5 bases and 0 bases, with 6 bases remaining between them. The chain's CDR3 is CASSLYSTDTQYF. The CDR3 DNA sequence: TGTGCCAGCAGCTTATATAGCACAGATACGCAGTATTTT.

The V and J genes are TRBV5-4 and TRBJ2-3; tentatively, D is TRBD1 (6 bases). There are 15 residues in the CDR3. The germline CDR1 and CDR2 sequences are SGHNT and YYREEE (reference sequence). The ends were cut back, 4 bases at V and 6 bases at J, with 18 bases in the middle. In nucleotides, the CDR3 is TGTGCCAGCAGCCCAGGGGTCCACCAAACGGATACGCAGTATTTT. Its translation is CASSPGVHQTDTQYF.

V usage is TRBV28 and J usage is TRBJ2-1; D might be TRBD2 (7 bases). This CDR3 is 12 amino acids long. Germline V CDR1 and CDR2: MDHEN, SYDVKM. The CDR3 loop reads CGTGGRVNEQFF. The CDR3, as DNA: TGTGGCACCGGGGGGCGCGTAAATGAGCAGTTCTTC.

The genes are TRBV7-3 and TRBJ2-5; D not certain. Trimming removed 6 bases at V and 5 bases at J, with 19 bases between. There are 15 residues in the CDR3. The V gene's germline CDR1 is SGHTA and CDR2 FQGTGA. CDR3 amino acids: CASSPSPTARETQYF. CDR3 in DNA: TGTGCCAGCAGTCCCTCGCCTACTGCACGGGAGACCCAGTACTTC.

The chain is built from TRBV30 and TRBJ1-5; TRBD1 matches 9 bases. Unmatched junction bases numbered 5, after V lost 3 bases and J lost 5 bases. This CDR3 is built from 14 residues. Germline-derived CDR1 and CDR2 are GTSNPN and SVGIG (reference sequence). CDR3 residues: CAWRGDRADQPQHF. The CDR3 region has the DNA TGTGCCTGGAGGGGGGACAGGGCCGATCAGCCCCAGCATTTT.

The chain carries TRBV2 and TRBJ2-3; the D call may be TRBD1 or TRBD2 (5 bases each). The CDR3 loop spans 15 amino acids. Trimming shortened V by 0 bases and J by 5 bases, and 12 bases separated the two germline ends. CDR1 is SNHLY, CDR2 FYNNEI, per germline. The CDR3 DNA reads TGTGCCAGCAGTGAAGCTGAAGCAGGGAGAGATACGCAGTATTTT. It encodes CASSEAEAGRDTQYF.

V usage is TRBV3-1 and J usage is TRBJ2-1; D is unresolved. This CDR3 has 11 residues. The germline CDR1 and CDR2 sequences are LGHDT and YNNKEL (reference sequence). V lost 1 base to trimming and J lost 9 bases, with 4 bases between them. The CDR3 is CASSQVGEQFF. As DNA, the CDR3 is TGTGCCAGCAGCCAAGTGGGTGAGCAGTTCTTC.